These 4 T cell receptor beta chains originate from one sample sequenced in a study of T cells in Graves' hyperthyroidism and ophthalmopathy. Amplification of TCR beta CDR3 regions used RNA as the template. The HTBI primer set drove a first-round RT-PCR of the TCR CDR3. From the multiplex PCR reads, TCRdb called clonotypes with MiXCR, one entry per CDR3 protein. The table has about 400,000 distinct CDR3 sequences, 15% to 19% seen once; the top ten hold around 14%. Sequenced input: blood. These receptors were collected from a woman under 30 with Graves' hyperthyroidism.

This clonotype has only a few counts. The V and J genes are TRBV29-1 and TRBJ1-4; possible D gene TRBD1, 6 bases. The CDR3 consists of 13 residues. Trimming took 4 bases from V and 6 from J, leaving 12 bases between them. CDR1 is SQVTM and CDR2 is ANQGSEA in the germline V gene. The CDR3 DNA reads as TGCAGCGTTGGGCGTCGGACAGATGAAAAACTGTTTTTT. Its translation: CSVGRRTDEKLFF. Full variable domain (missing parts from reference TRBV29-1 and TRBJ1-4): SAVISQKPSRDICQRGTSLTIQCQVDSQVTMMFWYRQQPGQSLTLIATANQGSEATYESGFVIDKFPISRPNLTFSTLTVSNMSPEDSSIYLCSVGRRTDEKLFFGSGTQLSVL.

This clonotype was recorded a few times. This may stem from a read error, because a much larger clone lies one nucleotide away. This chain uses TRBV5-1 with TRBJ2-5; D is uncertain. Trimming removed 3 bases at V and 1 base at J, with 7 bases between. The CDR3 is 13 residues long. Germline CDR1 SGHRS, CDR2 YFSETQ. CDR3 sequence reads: CASSWYPQETQYF. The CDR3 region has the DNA TGCGCCAGCAGCTGGTACCCCCAAGAGACCCAGTACTTC.

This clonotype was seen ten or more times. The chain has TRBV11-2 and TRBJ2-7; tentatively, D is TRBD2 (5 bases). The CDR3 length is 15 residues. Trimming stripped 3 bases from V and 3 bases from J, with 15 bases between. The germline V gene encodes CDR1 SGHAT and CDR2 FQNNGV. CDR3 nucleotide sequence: TGTGCCAGCAGCTTGGTTGGGCAAGGGAGCTACGAGCAGTACTTC. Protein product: CASSLVGQGSYEQYF.

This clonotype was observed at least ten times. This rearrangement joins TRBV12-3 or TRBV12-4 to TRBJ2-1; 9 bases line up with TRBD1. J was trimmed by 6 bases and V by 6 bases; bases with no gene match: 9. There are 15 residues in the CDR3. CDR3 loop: CASSPRDRVFNEQFF. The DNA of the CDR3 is TGTGCCAGCAGCCCCCGGGACAGGGTTTTCAATGAGCAGTTCTTC.